Listed below are T cell receptor beta chains from one sample, sequenced in a study of T cells in Graves' hyperthyroidism and ophthalmopathy. MiXCR, applied by TCRdb to the multiplex PCR reads, yields one record per CDR3 protein. The data contain some 420,000 distinct CDR3 sequences, roughly 13% of them singletons. The specimen sequenced was blood. These receptors all stem from a young woman with Graves' hyperthyroidism. The CDR3 runs from the conserved cysteine through the conserved F or W. A D gene is named only where the DNA matches it firmly. Only part of the rows carry a size: once, few, many, or a class if the clone is expanded.

V gene: TRBV4-3; J gene: TRBJ1-2; D gene: .; clone size: many; CDR3 DNA: TGCGCCAGCAGCCAAGAGCGAGGGACAAGGATCGCCTACACCTTC; CDR3 protein: CASSQERGTRIAYTF
V gene: TRBV7-8; J gene: TRBJ2-1; D gene: TRBD1; clone size: many; CDR3 DNA: TGTGCCAGCAGCGGGACCATCCGGGACAGGGGTGTATATGAGCAGTTCTTC; CDR3 protein: CASSGTIRDRGVYEQFF
V gene: TRBV5-6; J gene: TRBJ1-2; D gene: .; clone size: many; CDR3 DNA: TGTGCCAGCAGCCCTGACGGGCTAAATCATGGCTACACCTTC; CDR3 protein: CASSPDGLNHGYTF
V gene: TRBV20-1; J gene: TRBJ2-5; D gene: .; clone size: many; CDR3 DNA: TGCAGTGCTTCTCAGGGATTCAAGACCCAGTACTTC; CDR3 protein: CSASQGFKTQYF
V gene: TRBV5-1; J gene: TRBJ2-7; D gene: TRBD2; clone size: many; CDR3 DNA: TGCGCCAGCAGCACAGCGGGAGGTTTTTACGAGCAGTACTTC; CDR3 protein: CASSTAGGFYEQYF
V gene: TRBV5-4; J gene: TRBJ2-7; D gene: .; clone size: .; CDR3 DNA: TGTGCCAGCAGCGGGGGACGGGACTACGAGCAGTACTTC; CDR3 protein: CASSGGRDYEQYF
V gene: TRBV7-8; J gene: TRBJ1-5; D gene: .; clone size: many; CDR3 DNA: TGTGCCAGCAGCTTAGGCGGCAGAGGGCAGCCCCAGCATTTT; CDR3 protein: CASSLGGRGQPQHF
V gene: TRBV6-1; J gene: TRBJ2-7; D gene: TRBD1; clone size: many; CDR3 DNA: TGTGCCAGCACCCCGATCCGGGACAGGGAATACGAGCAGTACTTC; CDR3 protein: CASTPIRDREYEQYF
V gene: TRBV28; J gene: TRBJ2-7; D gene: .; clone size: many; CDR3 DNA: TGTGCCAGCAGTTTAGGGCTAAGGCTCGAGCAGTACTTC; CDR3 protein: CASSLGLRLEQYF
V gene: TRBV19; J gene: TRBJ2-3; D gene: .; clone size: many; CDR3 DNA: TGTGCCAGTAGCGGCCGTCTGACAGATACGCAGTATTTT; CDR3 protein: CASSGRLTDTQYF
V gene: TRBV30; J gene: TRBJ1-4; D gene: TRBD1; clone size: many; CDR3 DNA: TGTGCCTGGGCGACAGGGGACGACGAAAAACTGTTTTTT; CDR3 protein: CAWATGDDEKLFF
V gene: TRBV27; J gene: TRBJ1-2; D gene: .; clone size: .; CDR3 DNA: TGTGCCAGCAGCTCAGGGCCGGGTGGCTACACCTTC; CDR3 protein: CASSSGPGGYTF
V gene: TRBV19; J gene: TRBJ2-1; D gene: .; clone size: .; CDR3 DNA: TGTGCCAGTAGTCCATATACTAGCTACAATGAGCAGTTCTTC; CDR3 protein: CASSPYTSYNEQFF
V gene: TRBV11-2; J gene: TRBJ2-7; D gene: TRBD2; clone size: .; CDR3 DNA: TGTGCCAGCAGCTTAGAGGCTAGCGGGGTAGGCGAGCAGTACTTC; CDR3 protein: CASSLEASGVGEQYF
V gene: TRBV19; J gene: TRBJ1-5; D gene: .; clone size: few; CDR3 DNA: TGTGCCAGTAGCGCCGGGACGGATGGTGTTGTGCCCCAGCATTTT; CDR3 protein: CASSAGTDGVVPQHF
V gene: TRBV18; J gene: TRBJ2-3; D gene: TRBD1; clone size: few; CDR3 DNA: TGTGCCAGCTCACCCCGGGACAGGGACACAGATACGCAGTATTTT; CDR3 protein: CASSPRDRDTDTQYF
V gene: TRBV28; J gene: TRBJ2-7; D gene: .; clone size: .; CDR3 DNA: TGTGCCAGCAGGACCACTGCTTTCGGGAGACGCGAGCAGTACTTC; CDR3 protein: CASRTTAFGRREQYF
V gene: TRBV7-9; J gene: TRBJ1-1; D gene: .; clone size: few; CDR3 DNA: TGTGCCAGCAGCTTGGTCAGGGGCGCGAACACTGAAGCTTTCTTT; CDR3 protein: CASSLVRGANTEAFF
V gene: TRBV29-1; J gene: TRBJ2-3; D gene: .; clone size: once; CDR3 DNA: TGCAGCGTTGAGACAGACACTAACACAGATACGCAGTATTTT; CDR3 protein: CSVETDTNTDTQYF
V gene: TRBV14; J gene: TRBJ2-1; D gene: .; clone size: once; CDR3 DNA: TGTGCCAGCAGCCCCCTATATAGCGGAGGGAATGAGCAGTTCTTC; CDR3 protein: CASSPLYSGGNEQFF
V gene: TRBV2; J gene: TRBJ1-4; D gene: .; clone size: .; CDR3 DNA: TGTGCCAGCAAGTATTTCGAGAATGAAAAACTGTTTTTT; CDR3 protein: CASKYFENEKLFF
V gene: TRBV7-2; J gene: TRBJ1-2; D gene: .; clone size: many; CDR3 DNA: TGTGCCAGCAGCCCGCTGCCTCTAGAAGGCTACACCTTC; CDR3 protein: CASSPLPLEGYTF
V gene: TRBV2; J gene: TRBJ1-2; D gene: TRBD1; clone size: many; CDR3 DNA: TGTGCCAGCAGTGTGGAGGGGGCGAATGGCTACACCTTC; CDR3 protein: CASSVEGANGYTF
V gene: TRBV11-2; J gene: TRBJ2-4; D gene: .; clone size: many; CDR3 DNA: TGTGCCAGCAGCTTGAGCCGGGAAACCATTCAGTACTTC; CDR3 protein: CASSLSRETIQYF
V gene: TRBV5-4; J gene: TRBJ2-3; D gene: TRBD2; clone size: few; CDR3 DNA: TGTGCCAGCAGCCAACTAGCGGGAGGCAACACAGATACGCAGTATTTT; CDR3 protein: CASSQLAGGNTDTQYF
V gene: TRBV5-4; J gene: TRBJ2-2; D gene: TRBD2; clone size: .; CDR3 DNA: TGTGCCAGCAGCGTAGCGGGAGTGATCACCGGGGAGCTGTTTTTT; CDR3 protein: CASSVAGVITGELFF
V gene: TRBV27; J gene: TRBJ2-7; D gene: .; clone size: many; CDR3 DNA: TGTGCCAGCAGCCCAGGAGGGACCTACGAGCAGTACTTC; CDR3 protein: CASSPGGTYEQYF
V gene: TRBV28; J gene: TRBJ1-6; D gene: .; clone size: many; CDR3 DNA: TGTGCCAGCAGTTTAAGTGAACAGGGACTTAATTCACCCCTCCACTTT; CDR3 protein: CASSLSEQGLNSPLHF
V gene: TRBV5-4; J gene: TRBJ2-3; D gene: .; clone size: few; CDR3 DNA: TGTGCCAGCAGCCCTTATCAGGGTTTATTAGATACGCAGTATTTT; CDR3 protein: CASSPYQGLLDTQYF
V gene: TRBV10-3; J gene: TRBJ2-7; D gene: .; clone size: many; CDR3 DNA: TGTGCCATCAGTGAGTCCCAGGGAGTGGGTGCCTACGAGCAGTACTTC; CDR3 protein: CAISESQGVGAYEQYF
V gene: TRBV20-1; J gene: TRBJ1-2; D gene: .; clone size: many; CDR3 DNA: TGCAGTGCCCGCCTCTCGCCGGGGGGTTCTTGGTATGGCTACACCTTC; CDR3 protein: CSARLSPGGSWYGYTF
V gene: TRBV5-1; J gene: TRBJ2-1; D gene: TRBD1; clone size: .; CDR3 DNA: TGCGCCAGCAGCTTGGCCGGGCAGGGGGCCTACAATGAGCAGTTCTTC; CDR3 protein: CASSLAGQGAYNEQFF
V gene: TRBV27; J gene: TRBJ2-7; D gene: TRBD2; clone size: .; CDR3 DNA: TGTGCCAGCAGTTTTGGGCTAGCGGGAGTCGCCTACGAGCAGTACTTC; CDR3 protein: CASSFGLAGVAYEQYF
V gene: TRBV30; J gene: TRBJ1-4; D gene: .; clone size: many; CDR3 DNA: TGTGCCTGGAGTCCCCAGCTTGAAAAACTGTTTTTT; CDR3 protein: CAWSPQLEKLFF
V gene: TRBV12-3/TRBV12-4; J gene: TRBJ1-1; D gene: TRBD1; clone size: many; CDR3 DNA: TGTGCCAGCAGTCTCAGGGGGACAGTGAGGAACACTGAAGCTTTCTTT; CDR3 protein: CASSLRGTVRNTEAFF
V gene: TRBV20-1; J gene: TRBJ2-7; D gene: .; clone size: few; CDR3 DNA: TGCAGTGCTAGAGAGTCCCCAGGTACCTACGAGCAGTACTTC; CDR3 protein: CSARESPGTYEQYF
V gene: TRBV6-6; J gene: TRBJ2-1; D gene: .; clone size: many; CDR3 DNA: TGTGCCAGCAGTTACTCTACAGGGTCAGCCTACAATGAGCAGTTCTTC; CDR3 protein: CASSYSTGSAYNEQFF
V gene: TRBV6-1; J gene: TRBJ1-5; D gene: TRBD1; clone size: few; CDR3 DNA: TGTGCCAGCAATGATGACAGGGGCGCGGATCAGCCCCAGCATTTT; CDR3 protein: CASNDDRGADQPQHF
V gene: TRBV7-9; J gene: TRBJ2-7; D gene: TRBD2; clone size: .; CDR3 DNA: TGTGCCAGCAGCTCTCCGGGACTAGGATCTTACGAGCAGTACTTC; CDR3 protein: CASSSPGLGSYEQYF
V gene: TRBV6-1; J gene: TRBJ2-3; D gene: .; clone size: many; CDR3 DNA: TGTGCCAGCAGTTCACTCGTCCAGGAATCAGGCACAGATACGCAGTATTTT; CDR3 protein: CASSSLVQESGTDTQYF
V gene: TRBV6-1; J gene: TRBJ1-2; D gene: .; clone size: many; CDR3 DNA: TGTGCCAGCAGGGGTACAGGGAGGAGTGACTATGGCTACACCTTC; CDR3 protein: CASRGTGRSDYGYTF
V gene: TRBV7-8; J gene: TRBJ1-5; D gene: .; clone size: many; CDR3 DNA: TGTGCCAGCAGCTTTCGGGCGAGGACAGTTAATCAGCCCCAGCATTTT; CDR3 protein: CASSFRARTVNQPQHF
V gene: TRBV28; J gene: TRBJ2-5; D gene: .; clone size: .; CDR3 DNA: TGTGCCAGCAGCGGCCGGTACGAAGAGACCCAGTACTTC; CDR3 protein: CASSGRYEETQYF
V gene: TRBV6-1; J gene: TRBJ1-1; D gene: .; clone size: many; CDR3 DNA: TGTGCCAGCAGTTTTCTGAACACTGAAGCTTTCTTT; CDR3 protein: CASSFLNTEAFF
V gene: TRBV7-2; J gene: TRBJ2-5; D gene: TRBD2; clone size: many; CDR3 DNA: TGTGCCAGCAGCTTAGGGGGGAAACTAGCGCCACACCAAGAGACCCAGTACTTC; CDR3 protein: CASSLGGKLAPHQETQYF
V gene: TRBV5-4; J gene: TRBJ1-6; D gene: TRBD1; clone size: few; CDR3 DNA: TGTGCCAGCAGCTTGGGACAGGGGGTCTCCAATTCACCCCTCCACTTT; CDR3 protein: CASSLGQGVSNSPLHF
V gene: TRBV24-1; J gene: TRBJ2-3; D gene: .; clone size: few; CDR3 DNA: TGTGCCACCAGTGAGGGGACTCGGAAGGCAGATACGCAGTATTTT; CDR3 protein: CATSEGTRKADTQYF
V gene: TRBV24-1; J gene: TRBJ2-2; D gene: TRBD2; clone size: .; CDR3 DNA: TGTGCCACCAGTGATTCCGGGACTAGCGGCACCGGGGAGCTGTTTTTT; CDR3 protein: CATSDSGTSGTGELFF
V gene: TRBV9; J gene: TRBJ2-5; D gene: .; clone size: .; CDR3 DNA: TGTGCCAGCAGCGTAGATGGGGGCCTCCGGGAGACCCAGTACTTC; CDR3 protein: CASSVDGGLRETQYF
V gene: TRBV5-1; J gene: TRBJ2-1; D gene: TRBD1; clone size: few; CDR3 DNA: TGCGCCAGCAGCCCCACCACCCAGGACAGGGGCCGCCCGGGGTACAATGAGCAGTTCTTC; CDR3 protein: CASSPTTQDRGRPGYNEQFF
V gene: TRBV14; J gene: TRBJ1-2; D gene: .; clone size: .; CDR3 DNA: TGTGCCAGCAGCCAAGCAGGGGTATTTAACTATGGCTACACCTTC; CDR3 protein: CASSQAGVFNYGYTF
V gene: TRBV19; J gene: TRBJ2-1; D gene: .; clone size: few; CDR3 DNA: TGTGCCAGTAGTATTTTTCGGACCCTTAAATACAATGAGCAGTTCTTC; CDR3 protein: CASSIFRTLKYNEQFF
V gene: TRBV5-8; J gene: TRBJ2-3; D gene: TRBD1; clone size: many; CDR3 DNA: TGTGCCAGCAGCCCCGGGACAGGGTACGGAGATACGCAGTATTTT; CDR3 protein: CASSPGTGYGDTQYF